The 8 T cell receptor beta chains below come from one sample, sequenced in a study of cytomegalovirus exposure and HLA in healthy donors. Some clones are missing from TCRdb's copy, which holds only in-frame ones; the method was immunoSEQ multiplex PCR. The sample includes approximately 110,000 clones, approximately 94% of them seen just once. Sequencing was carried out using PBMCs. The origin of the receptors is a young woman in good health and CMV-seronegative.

The CDR3 DNA reads TGTGCCAGCTCACCTAGCGGGAGGGCCTCCTACAATGAGCAGTTCTTC. Translating gives CASSPSGRASYNEQFF. V gene TRBV18 combines with J gene TRBJ2-1; 11 bases map to TRBD2. The CDR3 extends over 16 amino acids. Germline V lookup: CDR1 KGHSH, CDR2 LQKENI. Losses at the gene ends were 3 bases for V and 0 bases for J; bases not matched to a gene: 1.

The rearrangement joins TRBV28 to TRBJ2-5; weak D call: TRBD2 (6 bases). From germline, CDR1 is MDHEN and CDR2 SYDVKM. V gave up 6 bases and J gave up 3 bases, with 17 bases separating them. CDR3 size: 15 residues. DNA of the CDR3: TGTGCCAGCAGGGGAGGAGGCAGGGCGGAAGAGACCCAGTACTTC. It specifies CASRGGGRAEETQYF.

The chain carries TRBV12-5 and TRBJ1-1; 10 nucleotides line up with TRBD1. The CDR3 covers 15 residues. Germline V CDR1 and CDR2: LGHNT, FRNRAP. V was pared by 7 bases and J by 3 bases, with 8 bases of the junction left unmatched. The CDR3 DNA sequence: TGTGCTAGTGACCGGGGGACAGGGGTCTACACTGAAGCTTTCTTT. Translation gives CASDRGTGVYTEAFF.

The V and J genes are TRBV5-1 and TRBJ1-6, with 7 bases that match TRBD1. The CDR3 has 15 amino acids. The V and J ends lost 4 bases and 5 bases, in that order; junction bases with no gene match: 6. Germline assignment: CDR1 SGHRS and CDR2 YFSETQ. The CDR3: CASSMTGQHNSPLHF. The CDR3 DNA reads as TGCGCCAGCAGCATGACGGGACAGCATAATTCACCCCTCCACTTT.

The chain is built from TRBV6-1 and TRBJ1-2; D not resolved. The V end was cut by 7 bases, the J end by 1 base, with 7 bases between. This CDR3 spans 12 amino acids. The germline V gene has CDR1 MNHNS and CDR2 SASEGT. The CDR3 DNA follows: TGTGCCAGCACGGGAAATAACTATGGCTACACCTTC. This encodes CASTGNNYGYTF.

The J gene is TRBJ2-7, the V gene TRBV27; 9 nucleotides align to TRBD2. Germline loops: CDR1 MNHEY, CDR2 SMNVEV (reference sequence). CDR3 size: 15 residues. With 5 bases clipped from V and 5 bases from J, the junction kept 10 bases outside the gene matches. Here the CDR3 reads CASSHYSGSGDEQYF. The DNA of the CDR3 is TGTGCCAGCAGTCATTATAGCGGGAGTGGGGACGAGCAGTACTTC.

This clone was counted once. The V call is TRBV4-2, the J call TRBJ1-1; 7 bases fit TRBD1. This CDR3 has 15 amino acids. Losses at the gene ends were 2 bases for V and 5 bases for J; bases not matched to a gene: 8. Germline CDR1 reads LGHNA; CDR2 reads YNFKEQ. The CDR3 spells CASSQLTGDITEAFF. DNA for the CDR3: TGTGCCAGCAGCCAATTAACAGGGGATATTACTGAAGCTTTCTTT.

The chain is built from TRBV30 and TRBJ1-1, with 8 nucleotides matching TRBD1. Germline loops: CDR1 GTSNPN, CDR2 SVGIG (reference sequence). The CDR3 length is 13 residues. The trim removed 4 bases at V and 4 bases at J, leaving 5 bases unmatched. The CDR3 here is CAWTRGPGTEAFF. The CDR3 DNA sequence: TGTGCCTGGACCAGGGGGCCGGGCACTGAAGCTTTCTTT. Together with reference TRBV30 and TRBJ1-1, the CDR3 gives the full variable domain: SQTIHQWPATLVQPVGSPLSLECTVEGTSNPNLYWYRQAAGRGLQLLFYSVGIGQISSEVPQNLSASRPQDRQFILSSKKLLLSDSGFYLCAWTRGPGTEAFFGQGTRLTVV.